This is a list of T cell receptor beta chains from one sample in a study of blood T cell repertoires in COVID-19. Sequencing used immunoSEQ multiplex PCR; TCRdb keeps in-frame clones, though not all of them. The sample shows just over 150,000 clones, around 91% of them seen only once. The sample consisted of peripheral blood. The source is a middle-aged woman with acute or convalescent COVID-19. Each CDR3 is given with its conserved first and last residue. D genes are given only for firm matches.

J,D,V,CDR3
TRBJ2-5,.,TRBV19,CASSISGQSQETQYF
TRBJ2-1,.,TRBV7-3,CASSLTGSSYNEQFF
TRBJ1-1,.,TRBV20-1,CSASDTKTAMNTEAFF
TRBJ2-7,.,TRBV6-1,CASSEVTGRPYEQYF
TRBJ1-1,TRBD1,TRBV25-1,CASSELGDRVSGNTEAFF
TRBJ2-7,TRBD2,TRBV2,CASGRDYDSYEQYF
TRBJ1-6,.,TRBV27,CASSQSGNYNSPLHF
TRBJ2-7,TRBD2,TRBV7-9,CASSLSSGATYEQYF
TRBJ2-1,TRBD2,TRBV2,CASSKRGEGMSEQFF
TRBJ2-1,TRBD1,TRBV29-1,CSVPGGGEQFF
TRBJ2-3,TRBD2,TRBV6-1,CASSEGSGGQDTQYF
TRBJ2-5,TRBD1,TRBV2,CASNVQGSETQYF
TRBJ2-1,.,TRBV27,CASTLTSGHIDNEQFF
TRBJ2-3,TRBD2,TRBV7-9,CASSSRTSGGVTDTQYF
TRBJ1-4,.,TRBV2,CASSGGFGEKLFF
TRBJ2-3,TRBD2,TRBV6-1,CASSDSGGLTDTQYF
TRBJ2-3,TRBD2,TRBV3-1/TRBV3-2,CASSRGIGASGRTDTQYF
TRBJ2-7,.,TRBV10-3,CATGFLAGEQYF
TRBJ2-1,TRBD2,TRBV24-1,CATSDLVSSGRALNEQFF
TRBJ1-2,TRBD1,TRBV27,CASSLSPATGTYGYTF
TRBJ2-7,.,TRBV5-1,CASSRRTEQFREQYF
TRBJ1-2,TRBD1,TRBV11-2,CASSFGQGAFYGYTF
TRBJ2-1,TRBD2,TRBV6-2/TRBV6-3,CASSYSILLAGANDEQFF
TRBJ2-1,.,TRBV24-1,CATSPRGYNEQFF
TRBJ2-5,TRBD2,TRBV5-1,CASRGLDLQETQYF
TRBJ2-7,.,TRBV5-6,CASSLEWRYEQYF
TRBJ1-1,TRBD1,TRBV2,CASSQGAGTEAFF
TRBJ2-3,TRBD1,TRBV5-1,CASSLTDRGADTQYF
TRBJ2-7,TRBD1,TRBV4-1,CASSQWDRPYEQYF
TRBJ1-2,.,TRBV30,CACRYRDFNGYTF
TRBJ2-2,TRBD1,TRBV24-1,CATSDAGQGDTGELFF
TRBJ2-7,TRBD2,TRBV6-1,CASSDLAGGYEQYF
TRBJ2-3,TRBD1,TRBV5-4,CASSPGQGTDTQYF
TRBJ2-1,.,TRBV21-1,CASSFQRRTGTPLIPSSYNEQFF
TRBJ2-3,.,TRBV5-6,CASGEGDTQYF
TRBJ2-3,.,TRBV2,CASSDVQADTQYF
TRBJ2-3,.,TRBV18,CASSPRARGGTDTQYF
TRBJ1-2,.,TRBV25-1,CASSDYNYGYTF
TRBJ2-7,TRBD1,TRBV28,CASTYSGTGGFYEQYF
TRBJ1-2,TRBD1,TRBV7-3,CASSFATGGGYGYTF
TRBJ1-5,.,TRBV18,CASSSGGVQPQHF
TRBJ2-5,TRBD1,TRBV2,CASRAGTGRTQYF
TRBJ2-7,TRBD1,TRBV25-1,CASGPGQGANEQYF
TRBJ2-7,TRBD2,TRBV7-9,CASSSAGDWGYEVQYF
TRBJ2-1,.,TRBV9,CASSVVSSPSGSHNEQFF
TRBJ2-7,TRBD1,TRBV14,CASSQPKGTVPYEQYF
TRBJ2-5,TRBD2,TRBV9,CASSPSSRGLAYQETQYF
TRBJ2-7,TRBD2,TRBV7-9,CASSWTSEPYEQYF
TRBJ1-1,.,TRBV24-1,CATAEVGRTEAFF
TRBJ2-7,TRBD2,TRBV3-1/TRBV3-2,CASSHTSGGGVYEQYF
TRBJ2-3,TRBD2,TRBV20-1,CSASRGGNTDTQYF
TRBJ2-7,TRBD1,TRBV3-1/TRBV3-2,CASSPGTGPYEQYF
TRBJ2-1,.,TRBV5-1,CASSLVGGLDEQFF
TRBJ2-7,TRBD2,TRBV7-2,CASSLLGTSPYEQYF
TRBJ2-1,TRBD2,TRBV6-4,CASSELAGDYNEQFF